The 20 T cell receptor beta chains presented below share a single source sample, sequenced in a study of T cells in localized non-small cell lung cancer. The data were produced by immunoSEQ multiplex PCR, yet TCRdb's version contains in-frame clones alone and is incomplete. The table records about 33,000 clones, about nine tenths of them present only once. The sequencing used peripheral blood, collected before any cancer treatment. The receptors were sampled from a man between 40 and 69 years old with stage I lung adenocarcinoma.

This chain joins TRBV6-1 and TRBJ2-7; D is tentatively TRBD1 or TRBD2 (5 bases each). Between the trimmed V and J ends, which lost 7 bases and 5 bases, there was a span of 15 bases. CDR1 and CDR2 from the germline V gene are MNHNS and SASEGT. The CDR3 length is 13 residues. The CDR3: CASNPGQAHEQYF. For the CDR3, the DNA is TGTGCCAGCAATCCGGGGCAAGCCCACGAGCAGTACTTC.

V and J are TRBV15 and TRBJ1-1; possibly TRBD1 for D (5 bases). CDR3 size: 15 residues. V lost 1 base and J 4 bases, leaving 13 bases between the germline ends. Germline CDR1 is LNHNV and CDR2 is YYDKDF (reference sequence). CDR3 loop: CATSRGGQGGTEAFF. The CDR3 DNA reads as TGTGCCACCAGCAGAGGAGGGCAGGGAGGCACTGAAGCTTTCTTT.

The CDR3 loop is CASSLGQGIYGYTF. The CDR3 DNA reads as TGTGCCAGCAGTTTGGGACAGGGGATCTATGGCTACACCTTC. The chain joins TRBV27 to TRBJ1-2; 10 bases agree with TRBD1. CDR1 is MNHEY and CDR2 is SMNVEV in the germline V gene (reference sequence). The CDR3 sequence is 14 residues long. V lost 3 bases and J lost 4; bases outside the gene matches: 2.

The chain joins TRBV6-1 to TRBJ1-1, with D unclear. This CDR3 is built from 13 residues. Germline V gene lookup returns CDR1 MNHNS and CDR2 SASEGT. V was shortened by 4 bases and J by 0 bases, with 6 bases between the two germline ends. CDR3 loop: CASSAGMNTEAFF. The CDR3 bases are TGTGCCAGCAGTGCTGGAATGAACACTGAAGCTTTCTTT.

This chain uses TRBV9 with TRBJ2-7, with a tentative D call TRBD2 (6 bases). The CDR3 runs 14 residues. Trimming took off 4 bases at V and 0 bases at J, with 11 bases between the two ends. Germline V CDR1 and CDR2: SGDLS, YYNGEE. CDR3 in DNA: TGTGCCAGCAGCCCTGCCGGGGGCTCCTACGAGCAGTACTTC. Its translation: CASSPAGGSYEQYF. The full variable domain, in which reference TRBV9 and TRBJ2-7 provide the parts outside the CDR3, is DSGVTQTPKHLITATGQRVTLRCSPRSGDLSVYWYQQSLDQGLQFLIQYYNGEERAKGNILERFSAQQFPDLHSELNLSSLELGDSALYFCASSPAGGSYEQYFGPGTRLTVT.

This chain links TRBV7-2 with TRBJ2-2; D is possibly TRBD1 or TRBD2 (5 bases each). The V and J ends lost 0 bases and 2 bases respectively, with 7 bases between them. Germline lookup yields CDR1 SGHTA and CDR2 FQGNSA. This CDR3 contains 15 residues. CDR3 in DNA: TGTGCCAGCAGCTTAGCAGGGGACAACACCGGGGAGCTGTTTTTT. This sequence encodes CASSLAGDNTGELFF.

The CDR3 sequence is CASSDSYGYTF. CDR3 nucleotides: TGTGCCAGCAGCGACTCGTATGGCTACACCTTC. The J gene is TRBJ1-2, the V gene TRBV9, with unresolved D. Looked up from germline, CDR1 is SGDLS and CDR2 is YYNGEE. Trimming removed 3 bases at V and 5 bases at J, with 5 bases between. This CDR3 contains 11 residues.

The chain carries TRBV11-2 and TRBJ2-3; 7 bases fit TRBD2. Unmatched junction bases numbered 3, after V lost 2 bases and J lost 4 bases. The germline gives CDR1 SGHAT, CDR2 FQNNGV. The length of the CDR3 is 14 residues. The CDR3 sequence is CASSLIGGSDTQYF. The CDR3 nucleotides read TGTGCCAGCAGCTTAATCGGGGGGTCAGATACGCAGTATTTT.

CDR3 protein: CASRENEKLFF. CDR3 DNA sequence: TGTGCCAGCAGGGAAAATGAAAAACTGTTTTTT. The chain uses TRBV6-1 and TRBJ1-4, with D hard to call. V lost 6 bases to trimming and J lost 5 bases, with 4 bases between them. This CDR3 spans 11 amino acids. Germline V gene sequence: CDR1 MNHNS, CDR2 SASEGT.

J is TRBJ1-5 and V is TRBV27; the D is unclear. Trimming removed 3 bases from V and 4 bases from J, with 7 bases in between. The CDR3 extends over 13 amino acids. CDR1 and CDR2 from the germline V gene are MNHEY and SMNVEV (reference sequence). The CDR3 reads CASSFSENQPQHF. As DNA, the CDR3 is TGTGCCAGCAGTTTTTCGGAAAATCAGCCCCAGCATTTT.

V is TRBV4-1 and J is TRBJ1-5, with D perhaps TRBD1 (6 bases). The CDR3 length is 15 residues. Germline-derived CDR1 and CDR2 are MGHRA and YSYEKL. The germline V and J ends were trimmed by 3 bases and 6 bases, with 15 bases remaining between them. CDR3 region: CASSQLFGTRQPQHF. CDR3 DNA: TGCGCCAGCAGCCAGCTATTTGGGACACGTCAGCCCCAGCATTTT.

The genes are TRBV5-8 and TRBJ2-1; the match to TRBD2 covers 15 bases. Germline lookup yields CDR1 SGHTS and CDR2 YDEGEE. The CDR3 extends over 17 amino acids. V lost 0 bases and J lost 8; bases outside the gene matches: 6. The DNA for the CDR3 is TGTGCCAGCAGCTTGGGGACTAGCGGGGGGGCCAGGGATGAGCAGTTCTTC. It is translated as CASSLGTSGGARDEQFF.

The chain uses TRBV19 and TRBJ1-5, with D possibly being TRBD1 (5 bases). The V gene's germline CDR1 is LNHDA and CDR2 SQIVND (reference sequence). This CDR3 is 15 amino acids long. Trimming took 11 bases from V and 4 from J, leaving 21 bases between them. The DNA for the CDR3 is TGTGCCGGCTCCCCGGGGGGGATTGGTAATCAGCCCCAGCATTTT. Translating it yields CAGSPGGIGNQPQHF.

This sequence joins TRBV4-1 and TRBJ2-7, with TRBD1 matching 7 bases. Germline CDR1 and CDR2: MGHRA and YSYEKL. V shed 4 bases and J 6 bases; nucleotides not matched to a gene: 9. The CDR3 totals 14 residues. Here the CDR3 reads CASSPTGQEGEQYF. The CDR3 DNA reads TGCGCCAGCAGCCCCACCGGACAGGAAGGCGAGCAGTACTTC.

The CDR3 loop is CASSFTRGEQYF. Here the CDR3 DNA reads TGTGCCAGCAGCTTCACAAGGGGCGAGCAGTACTTC. The chain employs TRBV7-9 and TRBJ2-7; TRBD1 might be the D (5 bases). Per germline, CDR1 SEHNR and CDR2 FQNEAQ (reference sequence). The CDR3 is 12 residues long. Trimming left V 3 bases short and J 6 bases short, with 9 bases between.

The chain employs TRBV2 and TRBJ1-1; D is undetermined. Germline-derived CDR1 and CDR2 are SNHLY and FYNNEI. With 9 bases removed from V and 6 bases from J, the gap between germline ends came to 11 bases. The CDR3 runs 11 residues. CDR3 in DNA: TGTGCCAGGACTATGGGAGCTGAAGCTTTCTTT. Its protein is CARTMGAEAFF.

The chain joins TRBV6-5 to TRBJ1-5, with D tentatively TRBD1 (6 bases). Germline V gene lookup returns CDR1 MNHEY and CDR2 SVGAGI. V was trimmed by 4 bases and J by 0 bases, leaving 10 bases between them. This CDR3 spans 15 amino acids. This CDR3 reads CASSSDRNSNQPQHF. Written as DNA, the CDR3 is TGTGCCAGCAGTTCGGACAGAAATAGCAATCAGCCCCAGCATTTT.

The chain combines TRBV19 with TRBJ2-5, with 7 bases lining up with TRBD2. Germline CDR1 reads LNHDA; CDR2 reads SQIVND (reference sequence). This CDR3 region has 13 residues. Losses at the gene ends were 5 bases for V and 4 bases for J; bases not matched to a gene: 4. The CDR3 DNA follows: TGTGCCAGTAGTCTGGGGAGGGCAGAGACCCAGTACTTC. This gives the protein CASSLGRAETQYF.

V gene TRBV9 combines with J gene TRBJ1-2, with no clear D. The CDR3 length is 15 residues. CDR1 and CDR2 from the germline V gene are SGDLS and YYNGEE. Trimming pared 0 bases from V and 8 bases from J, leaving 17 bases between. In DNA, the CDR3 is TGTGCCAGCAGCGTAGCGGGCCTCACAGCAGGAGGCTACACCTTC. It yields the protein CASSVAGLTAGGYTF.

The chain recombines TRBV11-2 with TRBJ2-2, with TRBD1 identical over 7 bases. In germline, CDR1 is SGHAT, CDR2 FQNNGV. The CDR3 covers 15 residues. V gave up 2 bases and J gave up 5 bases; unmatched junction bases: 5. The CDR3 bases are TGTGCCAGCAGCTTAACAGGGGCGGAGACCGGGGAGCTGTTTTTT. This translates into CASSLTGAETGELFF.